Shown below are 22 T cell receptor beta chains from a single sample sequenced in a study of blood T cell repertoires in COVID-19. The repertoire was sequenced with immunoSEQ multiplex PCR; TCRdb's copy has only in-frame clones and lacks some. Here the sample spans roughly 100,000 clones, about 90% being singletons. Sample: peripheral blood. The receptors here all came from a human donor with COVID-19, enrolled during active disease. The donor label of this sample is uncertain.

V and J are TRBV20-1 and TRBJ2-7, with a possible D match to TRBD2 (6 bases). CDR3 length equals 11 residues. Germline CDR1 DFQATT, CDR2 SNEGSKA (reference sequence). Trimming took 6 bases from V and 2 from J, leaving 8 bases between them. As DNA, the CDR3 is TGCAGTGCCGCGGGGCCCTACGAGCAGTACTTC. Translated: CSAAGPYEQYF.

CDR3 sequence (DNA): TGTGCCACCAGCCCCCGAGGCAGGGTGTCCACCGGGGAGCTGTTTTTT. It specifies CATSPRGRVSTGELFF. This sequence joins TRBV15 and TRBJ2-2, with a tentative D call TRBD1 (5 bases). Germline lookup yields CDR1 LNHNV and CDR2 YYDKDF (reference sequence). The CDR3 consists of 16 residues. With 5 bases removed from V and 4 bases from J, the gap between germline ends came to 17 bases.

The chain couples TRBV6-6 to TRBJ1-2; weak D call: TRBD1 (5 bases). In germline, CDR1 is MNHNY, CDR2 SVGAGI (reference sequence). This CDR3 has 14 amino acids. V lost 6 bases, J lost 4 bases, and 15 bases lay in between. The chain's CDR3 is CASSSGTGGYGYTF. The CDR3, as DNA: TGTGCCAGCAGCTCCGGGACTGGAGGCTATGGCTACACCTTC.

V gene TRBV11-3 combines with J gene TRBJ1-2; D is undetermined. The germline CDR1 and CDR2 sequences are SGHNT and YENEEA. The length of the CDR3 is 14 residues. The V end lost 5 bases, the J end lost 4 bases, and 14 bases lay between the germline ends. The CDR3 is CASSTRGILYGYTF. The CDR3 DNA sequence: TGTGCCAGCAGCACGCGAGGAATCCTCTATGGCTACACCTTC.

This chain joins TRBV28 and TRBJ1-2, with D maybe TRBD1 (6 bases). Germline V gene lookup returns CDR1 MDHEN and CDR2 SYDVKM. The CDR3 runs to 15 residues. Trimming took 3 bases from V and 8 from J, leaving 19 bases between them. The CDR3 DNA reads TGTGCCAGCAGTTTGGCAACGGGGGGGGCTCGGGGCTACACCTTC. Residues: CASSLATGGARGYTF.

The J gene is TRBJ2-5, the V gene TRBV7-6; 9 bases fit TRBD2. After removal of 5 bases from V and 4 bases from J, the junction contained 14 bases not matched to a gene. Germline assignment: CDR1 SGHVS and CDR2 FNYEAQ. CDR3 size: 17 residues. CDR3 residues: CASSATIERGVGETQYF. CDR3 bases: TGTGCCAGCAGCGCGACGATCGAGCGGGGGGTAGGAGAGACCCAGTACTTC.

The chain's CDR3 is CAWSEQAVDEKLFF. The CDR3, as DNA: TGTGCCTGGAGTGAACAGGCGGTAGACGAAAAACTGTTTTTT. The rearrangement links TRBV30 to TRBJ1-4; D possibly corresponds to TRBD1 (5 bases). The germline V gene has CDR1 GTSNPN and CDR2 SVGIG (reference sequence). The CDR3 runs 14 residues. V lost 1 base and J 8 bases, leaving 14 bases between the germline ends.

This clone was recorded at least ten times. The V and J genes are TRBV9 and TRBJ2-1; D not certain. CDR3 length equals 13 residues. CDR1 and CDR2 from the germline V gene are SGDLS and YYNGEE. Trimming removed 0 bases from V and 5 bases from J, with 6 bases in between. The CDR3 DNA sequence: TGTGCCAGCAGCGTAGGGAGCAACAATGAGCAGTTCTTC. This encodes CASSVGSNNEQFF.

The chain carries TRBV7-2 and TRBJ2-7, with 9 bases aligning to TRBD1. Germline V gene lookup returns CDR1 SGHTA and CDR2 FQGNSA. Germline trimming cut 7 bases from V and 3 bases from J; bases unmatched to any gene: 7. This CDR3 has 14 residues. This CDR3 is CASKPGQGFYEQYF. CDR3 bases: TGTGCCAGCAAACCGGGACAGGGATTCTACGAGCAGTACTTC.

The gene calls are TRBV6-1 and TRBJ1-5; 8 bases fit TRBD1. Germline trimming cut 1 base from V and 4 bases from J; bases unmatched to any gene: 3. The length of the CDR3 is 15 residues. Germline CDR1 reads MNHNS; CDR2 reads SASEGT. DNA for the CDR3: TGTGCCAGCAGTGAAGGGACAGGGAGTAATCAGCCCCAGCATTTT. This sequence encodes CASSEGTGSNQPQHF.

This clone was seen once. The rearrangement uses TRBV5-5 and TRBJ2-7, with a possible D match to TRBD2 (5 bases). With 4 bases removed from V and 3 bases from J, the gap between germline ends came to 17 bases. The CDR3 loop spans 15 amino acids. CDR1 is SGHKS, CDR2 YYEKEE, per germline (reference sequence). The CDR3 coding sequence is TGTGCCAGCAGCCCGGGAAACCTGAGAAGCTACGAGCAGTACTTC. This encodes CASSPGNLRSYEQYF.

This chain links TRBV2 with TRBJ1-5; TRBD1 agrees at 9 bases. Germline CDR1 is SNHLY and CDR2 is FYNNEI. With 5 bases clipped from V and 6 bases from J, the junction kept 5 bases outside the gene matches. The CDR3 length is 14 residues. CDR3 in amino acids: CASSRTGAGQPQHF. Written as DNA, the CDR3 is TGTGCCAGCAGTCGGACAGGGGCGGGTCAGCCCCAGCATTTT.

The chain uses TRBV6-1 and TRBJ1-5; 7 positions agree with TRBD1. The germline gives CDR1 MNHNS, CDR2 SASEGT. The V gene end was trimmed by 3 bases and the J gene end by 2 bases; junction bases not matched to a gene: 7. The length of the CDR3 is 16 residues. CDR3 in amino acids: CASSEVEGAGNQPQHF. In DNA form, the CDR3 reads TGTGCCAGCAGTGAGGTTGAGGGGGCTGGCAATCAGCCCCAGCATTTT.

This CDR3 reads CASRTSGEQYF. The CDR3 DNA reads as TGCGCCAGCAGAACCTCAGGGGAGCAGTACTTC. The chain links TRBV5-1 to TRBJ2-7; possibly TRBD1 for D (5 bases). In germline, CDR1 is SGHRS, CDR2 YFSETQ. Trimming pared 5 bases from V and 7 bases from J, leaving 10 bases between. This CDR3 spans 11 amino acids.

A few counts support this clone. The J gene is TRBJ2-7, the V gene TRBV27; 7 bases align to TRBD2. V gave up 2 bases and J gave up 0 bases; unmatched junction bases: 4. Germline lookup yields CDR1 MNHEY and CDR2 SMNVEV (reference sequence). The CDR3 runs 15 residues. For the CDR3, the DNA is TGTGCCAGCAGTTTAGCGGGGGAGAGCTCCTACGAGCAGTACTTC. Protein: CASSLAGESSYEQYF.

The chain joins TRBV28 to TRBJ1-1; 8 nucleotides line up with TRBD1. The CDR3 is 15 residues long. V shed 5 bases and J 4 bases; nucleotides not matched to a gene: 9. Looked up from germline, CDR1 is MDHEN and CDR2 is SYDVKM. The CDR3, as DNA: TGTGCCAGCAGTCCCCGGACAGGGTGGGCCACTGAAGCTTTCTTT. Translation: CASSPRTGWATEAFF.

J is TRBJ2-2 and V is TRBV10-2; 7 bases map to TRBD2. The CDR3 sequence is 15 residues long. CDR1 and CDR2 (germline): WSHSY, SAAADI. The J segment lost 0 bases and the V segment lost 6 bases, leaving 4 bases of the junction unmatched. This chain's CDR3 is CASRATSANTGELFF. CDR3 coding DNA: TGCGCCAGCAGGGCTACTAGCGCGAACACCGGGGAGCTGTTTTTT.

This clone occurred once. The chain recombines TRBV10-3 with TRBJ2-7, with TRBD1 matching 7 bases. The CDR3 has 12 amino acids. Germline loops: CDR1 ENHRY, CDR2 SYGVKD. J was trimmed by 5 bases and V by 8 bases; bases with no gene match: 6. CDR3 region: CAIAGTDHEQYF. CDR3 nucleotides: TGTGCCATCGCCGGGACAGACCACGAGCAGTACTTC.

This chain joins TRBV3-1 (or the pseudogene TRBV3-2) and TRBJ1-2, with 7 positions matching TRBD1. Germline V gene sequence: CDR1 LGHDT, CDR2 YNNKEL (reference sequence). Trimming removed 0 bases from V and 8 bases from J; junction bases left unmatched: 12. This CDR3 is 16 amino acids long. CDR3 region: CASSQDNVRDSGGYTF. The CDR3 DNA reads as TGTGCCAGCAGCCAAGATAACGTCCGGGACAGTGGAGGCTACACCTTC.

The chain is built from TRBV19 and TRBJ1-5; D possibly corresponds to TRBD1 (6 bases). V shed 6 bases and J shed 4 bases, with 7 bases lying between them. This CDR3 is built from 12 residues. Germline V CDR1 and CDR2: LNHDA, SQIVND (reference sequence). CDR3 bases: TGTGCCAGTAGACAGGGAAATCAGCCCCAGCATTTT. Translating it yields CASRQGNQPQHF.

The rearrangement links TRBV2 to TRBJ1-6; D is ambiguous. CDR3 length: 14 amino acids. CDR1 SNHLY and CDR2 FYNNEI come from the germline V gene. With 8 bases removed from V and 7 bases from J, the gap between germline ends came to 15 bases. The CDR3 is CASGSNGVNSPLHF. In nucleotides, the CDR3 is TGTGCCAGCGGTTCGAATGGAGTCAATTCACCCCTCCACTTT.

The chain recombines TRBV6-1 with TRBJ1-2; 7 bases line up with TRBD1. V lost 2 bases, J lost 7 bases, and 7 bases stayed unmatched. The germline gives CDR1 MNHNS, CDR2 SASEGT. This CDR3 spans 14 amino acids. The CDR3 loop reads CASSENPQGTGYTF. CDR3 bases: TGTGCCAGCAGTGAAAACCCACAGGGGACTGGCTACACCTTC.